This TCR beta chain was sequenced in a study of response to subunit inactivated influenza vaccine. A single record per CDR3 protein comes from TCRdb applying MiXCR to the RT-PCR reads. The data show 650,000 to 800,000 distinct CDR3 sequences, with approximately 13% seen just once and 6.5% to 8.5% held by the top ten. Study-level points and caveats: After each seasonal influenza vaccination, few new T cells are recruited, the authors suggested.

This clonotype turned up a few times. Its antigen is not known. V was shortened by 0 bases and J by 5 bases, with 16 bases between the two germline ends. This CDR3 contains 16 residues. Germline-derived CDR1 and CDR2 are LGHNA and YSLEER. The chain uses TRBV4-3 and TRBJ2-5, with D possibly matching TRBD2 (6 bases). The material was PBMCs from blood, obtained around 14 days before vaccination. The receptor comes from a man aged 50 to 59 who received an inactivated influenza vaccine. For the CDR3, the DNA is TGCGCCAGCAGCCAAGAAGCCGGGGGTGGGGGTGAGACCCAGTACTTC. This sequence encodes CASSQEAGGGGETQYF.